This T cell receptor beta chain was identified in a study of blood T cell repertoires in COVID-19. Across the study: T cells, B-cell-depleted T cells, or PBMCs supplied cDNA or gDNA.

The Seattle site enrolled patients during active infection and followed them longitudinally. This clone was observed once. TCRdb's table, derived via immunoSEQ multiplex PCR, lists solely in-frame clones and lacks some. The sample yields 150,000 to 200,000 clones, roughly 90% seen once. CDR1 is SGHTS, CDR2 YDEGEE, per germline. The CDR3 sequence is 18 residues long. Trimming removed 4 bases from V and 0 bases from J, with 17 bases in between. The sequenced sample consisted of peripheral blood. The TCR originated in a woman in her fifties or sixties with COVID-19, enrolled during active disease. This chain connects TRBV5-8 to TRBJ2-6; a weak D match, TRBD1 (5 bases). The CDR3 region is CASSPRQILVSGANVLTF. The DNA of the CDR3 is TGTGCCAGCAGCCCAAGACAGATTTTAGTCTCTGGGGCCAACGTCCTGACTTTC.